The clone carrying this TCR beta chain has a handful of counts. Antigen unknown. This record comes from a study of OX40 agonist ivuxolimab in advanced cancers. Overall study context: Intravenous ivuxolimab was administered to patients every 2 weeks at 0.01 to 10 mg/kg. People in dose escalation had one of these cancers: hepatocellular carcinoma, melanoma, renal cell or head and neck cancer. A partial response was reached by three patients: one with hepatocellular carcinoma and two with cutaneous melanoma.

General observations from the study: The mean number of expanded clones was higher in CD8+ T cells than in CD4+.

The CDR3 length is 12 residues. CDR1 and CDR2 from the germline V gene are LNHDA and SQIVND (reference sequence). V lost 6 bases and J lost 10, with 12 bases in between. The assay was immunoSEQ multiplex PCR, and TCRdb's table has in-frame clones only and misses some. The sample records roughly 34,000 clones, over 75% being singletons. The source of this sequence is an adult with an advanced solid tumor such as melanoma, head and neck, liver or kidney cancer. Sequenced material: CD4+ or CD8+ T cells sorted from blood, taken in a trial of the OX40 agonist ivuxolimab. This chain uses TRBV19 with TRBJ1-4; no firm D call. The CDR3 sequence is CASSPSRSKLFF. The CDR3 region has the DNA TGTGCCAGTAGCCCGTCGAGGTCAAAACTGTTTTTT. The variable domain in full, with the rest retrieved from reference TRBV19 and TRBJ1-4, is DGGITQSPKYLFRKEGQNVTLSCEQNLNHDAMYWYRQDPGQGLRLIYYSQIVNDFQKGDIAEGYSVSREKKESFPLTVTSAQKNPTAFYLCASSPSRSKLFFGSGTQLSVL.